This passage covers 12 T cell receptor beta chains from one sample sequenced in a study of blood T cell repertoires in COVID-19. The protocol was immunoSEQ multiplex PCR, while the TCRdb copy is restricted to in-frame clones and leaves out a portion. The sample shows about 320,000 clones, approximately 89% of them seen only once. The sequenced sample was PBMCs or T cells enriched from blood (not recorded which). The receptors were sampled from a young man who had recovered from COVID-19.

V and J are TRBV28 and TRBJ2-1; perhaps TRBD1 as D (6 bases). Trimming cost V 6 bases and J 0 bases, with 12 bases left between them. CDR3 length equals 15 residues. From germline, CDR1 is MDHEN and CDR2 SYDVKM. The CDR3 is CASRPQGSSYNEQFF. DNA for the CDR3: TGTGCCAGCAGGCCTCAGGGGAGCTCCTACAATGAGCAGTTCTTC. The full variable domain, with the rest looked up from reference TRBV28 and TRBJ2-1, is DVKVTQSSRYLVKRTGEKVFLECVQDMDHENMFWYRQDPGLGLRLIYFSYDVKMKEKGDIPEGYSVSREKKERFSLILESASTNQTSMYLCASRPQGSSYNEQFFGPGTRLTVL.

The chain combines TRBV11-3 with TRBJ1-5; D unresolved. The germline gives CDR1 SGHNT, CDR2 YENEEA. Trimming cost V 5 bases and J 9 bases, with 14 bases left between them. CDR3 size: 13 residues. The CDR3 here is CASSPCGHWPQHF. The CDR3 DNA reads TGTGCCAGCAGCCCCTGCGGTCATTGGCCCCAGCATTTT.

V is TRBV5-6 and J is TRBJ2-7; D possibly corresponds to TRBD2 (5 bases). The CDR3 has 18 residues. Germline-derived CDR1 and CDR2 are SGHDT and YYEEEE. The V and J ends lost 0 bases and 2 bases respectively, with 21 bases between them. CDR3 in amino acids: CASSLVRAGTARTYEQYF. The DNA for the CDR3 is TGTGCCAGCAGCTTGGTGAGGGCAGGCACCGCCCGTACCTACGAGCAGTACTTC.

This chain uses TRBV30 with TRBJ1-2, with 11 bases fitting TRBD1. Trimming removed 4 bases from V and 4 bases from J; junction bases left unmatched: 8. CDR1 GTSNPN and CDR2 SVGIG come from the germline V gene (reference sequence). This CDR3 has 15 amino acids. The CDR3 bases are TGTGCCTGGATCCGGACAGGGGGCAGTATCTATGGCTACACCTTC. This gives the protein CAWIRTGGSIYGYTF.

The J gene is TRBJ1-1, the V gene TRBV11-2, with a possible D match to TRBD1 (6 bases). Germline loops: CDR1 SGHAT, CDR2 FQNNGV. The CDR3 loop spans 14 amino acids. Trimming left V 5 bases short and J 5 bases short, with 15 bases between. The CDR3 DNA reads TGTGCCAGCAGCACCAGGGGATCGGGGACTGAAGCTTTCTTT. As protein: CASSTRGSGTEAFF.

This sequence joins TRBV15 and TRBJ2-5; tentative D call: TRBD2 (5 bases). Between the trimmed V and J ends, which lost 0 bases and 2 bases, there was a span of 10 bases. Germline V gene sequence: CDR1 LNHNV, CDR2 YYDKDF (reference sequence). This CDR3 region has 15 residues. Here the CDR3 DNA reads TGTGCCACCAGCAGAGATCGGGGAGCTCAAGAGACCCAGTACTTC. Translated: CATSRDRGAQETQYF.

The chain has TRBV7-9 and TRBJ1-1; no reliable D call. Germline V gives CDR1 SEHNR, CDR2 FQNEAQ (reference sequence). The CDR3 is made up of 12 amino acids. Deletions cut 1 base from V and 7 bases from J, with 7 bases between. CDR3 nucleotides: TGTGCCAGCAGCTTAGATCTTAGTGAAGCTTTCTTT. Amino acids: CASSLDLSEAFF. Combining the CDR3 with reference TRBV7-9 and TRBJ1-1 gives the whole variable domain DTGVSQNPRHKITKRGQNVTFRCDPISEHNRLYWYRQTLGQGPEFLTYFQNEAQLEKSRLLSDRFSAERPKGSFSTLEIQRTEQGDSAMYLCASSLDLSEAFFGQGTRLTVV.

The genes are TRBV5-1 and TRBJ1-5; TRBD1 agrees at 10 bases. The J segment lost 6 bases and the V segment lost 1 base, leaving 7 bases of the junction unmatched. This CDR3 has 16 residues. Germline V lookup: CDR1 SGHRS, CDR2 YFSETQ. For the CDR3, the DNA is TGCGCCAGCAGCTTGAGGGGGACAGGGGTCTCTCAGCCCCAGCATTTT. Amino acid sequence: CASSLRGTGVSQPQHF.

This chain uses TRBV11-2 with TRBJ1-1; no definite D call. Trimming left V 2 bases short and J 4 bases short, with 17 bases between. Germline lookup yields CDR1 SGHAT and CDR2 FQNNGV. There are 16 residues in the CDR3. The CDR3 DNA sequence: TGTGCCAGCAGCTTATTTGAAAGGCCCCGGGGCACTGAAGCTTTCTTT. Protein: CASSLFERPRGTEAFF.

V and J are TRBV4-1 and TRBJ1-2; D may be TRBD1 (6 bases). V was shortened by 4 bases and J by 13 bases, with 13 bases between the two germline ends. This CDR3 has 11 amino acids. Germline values: CDR1 MGHRA, CDR2 YSYEKL. The CDR3 bases are TGCGCCAGCAGCCGGGACACCTTGTTCACCTTC. It is translated as CASSRDTLFTF.

The gene calls are TRBV6-5 and TRBJ1-1, with 12 positions matching TRBD1. CDR3 length equals 16 residues. The germline CDR1 and CDR2 sequences are MNHEY and SVGAGI. J gave up 0 bases and V 4 bases, and 3 bases lay outside the gene matches. In nucleotides, the CDR3 is TGTGCCAGCAGTTGGGACAGGGGGCTGGTGAACACTGAAGCTTTCTTT. Amino acids: CASSWDRGLVNTEAFF.

The chain is built from TRBV24-1 and TRBJ2-3; no definite D call. Trimming shortened V by 3 bases and J by 0 bases, and 9 bases separated the two germline ends. CDR1 is KGHDR, CDR2 SFDVKD, per germline. The CDR3 loop spans 15 amino acids. The CDR3: CATSDHSRSTDTQYF. In DNA form, the CDR3 reads TGTGCCACCAGTGATCACAGCAGGAGCACAGATACGCAGTATTTT.